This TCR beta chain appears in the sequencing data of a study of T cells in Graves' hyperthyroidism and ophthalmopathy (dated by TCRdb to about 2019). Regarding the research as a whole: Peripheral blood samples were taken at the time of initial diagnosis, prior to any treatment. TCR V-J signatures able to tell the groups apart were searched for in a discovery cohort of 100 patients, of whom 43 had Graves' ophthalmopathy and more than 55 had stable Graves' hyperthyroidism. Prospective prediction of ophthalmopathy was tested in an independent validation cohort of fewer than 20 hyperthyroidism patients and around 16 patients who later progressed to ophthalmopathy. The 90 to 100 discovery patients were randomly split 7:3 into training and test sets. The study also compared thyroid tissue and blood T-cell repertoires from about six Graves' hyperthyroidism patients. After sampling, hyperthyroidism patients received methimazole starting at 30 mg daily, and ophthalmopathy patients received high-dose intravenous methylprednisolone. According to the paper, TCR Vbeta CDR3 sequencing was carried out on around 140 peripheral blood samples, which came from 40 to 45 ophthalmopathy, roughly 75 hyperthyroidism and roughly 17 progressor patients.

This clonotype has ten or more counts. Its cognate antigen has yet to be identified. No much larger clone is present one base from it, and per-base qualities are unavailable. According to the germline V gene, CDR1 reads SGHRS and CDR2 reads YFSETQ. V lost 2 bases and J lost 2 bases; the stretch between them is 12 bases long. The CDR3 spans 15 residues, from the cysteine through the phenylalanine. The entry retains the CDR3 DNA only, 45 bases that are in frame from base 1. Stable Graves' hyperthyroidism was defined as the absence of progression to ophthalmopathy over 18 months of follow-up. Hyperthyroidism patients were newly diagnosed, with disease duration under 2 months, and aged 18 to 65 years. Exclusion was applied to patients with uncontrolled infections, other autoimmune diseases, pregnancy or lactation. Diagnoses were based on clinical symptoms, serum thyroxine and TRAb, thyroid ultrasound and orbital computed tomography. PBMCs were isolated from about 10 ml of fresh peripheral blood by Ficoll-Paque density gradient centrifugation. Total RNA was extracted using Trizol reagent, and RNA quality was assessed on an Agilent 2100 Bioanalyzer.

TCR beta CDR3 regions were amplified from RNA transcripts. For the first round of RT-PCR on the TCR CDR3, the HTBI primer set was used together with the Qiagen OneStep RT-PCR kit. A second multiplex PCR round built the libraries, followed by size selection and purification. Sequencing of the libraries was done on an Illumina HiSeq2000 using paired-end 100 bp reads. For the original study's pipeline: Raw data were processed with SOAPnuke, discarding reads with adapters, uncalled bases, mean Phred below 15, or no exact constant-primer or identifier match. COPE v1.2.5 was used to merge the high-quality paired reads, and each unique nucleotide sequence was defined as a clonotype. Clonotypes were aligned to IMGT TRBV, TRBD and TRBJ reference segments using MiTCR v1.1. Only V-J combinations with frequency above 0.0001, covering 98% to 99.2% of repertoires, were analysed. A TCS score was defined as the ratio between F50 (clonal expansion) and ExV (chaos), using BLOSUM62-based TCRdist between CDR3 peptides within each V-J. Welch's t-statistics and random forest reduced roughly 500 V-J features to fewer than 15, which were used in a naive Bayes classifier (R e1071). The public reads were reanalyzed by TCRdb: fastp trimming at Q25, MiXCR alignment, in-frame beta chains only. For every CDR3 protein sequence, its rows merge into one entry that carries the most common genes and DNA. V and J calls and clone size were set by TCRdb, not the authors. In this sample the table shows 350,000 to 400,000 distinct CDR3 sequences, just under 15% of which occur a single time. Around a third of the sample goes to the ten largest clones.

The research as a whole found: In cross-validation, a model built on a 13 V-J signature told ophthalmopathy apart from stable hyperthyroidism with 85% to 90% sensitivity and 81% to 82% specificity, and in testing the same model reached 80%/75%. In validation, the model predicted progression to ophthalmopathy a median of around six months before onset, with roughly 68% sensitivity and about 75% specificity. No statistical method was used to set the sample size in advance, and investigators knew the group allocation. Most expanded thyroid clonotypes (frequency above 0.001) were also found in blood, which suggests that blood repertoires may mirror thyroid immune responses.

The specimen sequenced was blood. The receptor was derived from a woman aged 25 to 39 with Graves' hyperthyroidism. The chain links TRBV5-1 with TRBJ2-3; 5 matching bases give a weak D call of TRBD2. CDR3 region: CASSLSERYTDTQYF. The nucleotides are TGCGCCAGCAGCTTAAGTGAGCGGTACACAGATACGCAGTATTTT.